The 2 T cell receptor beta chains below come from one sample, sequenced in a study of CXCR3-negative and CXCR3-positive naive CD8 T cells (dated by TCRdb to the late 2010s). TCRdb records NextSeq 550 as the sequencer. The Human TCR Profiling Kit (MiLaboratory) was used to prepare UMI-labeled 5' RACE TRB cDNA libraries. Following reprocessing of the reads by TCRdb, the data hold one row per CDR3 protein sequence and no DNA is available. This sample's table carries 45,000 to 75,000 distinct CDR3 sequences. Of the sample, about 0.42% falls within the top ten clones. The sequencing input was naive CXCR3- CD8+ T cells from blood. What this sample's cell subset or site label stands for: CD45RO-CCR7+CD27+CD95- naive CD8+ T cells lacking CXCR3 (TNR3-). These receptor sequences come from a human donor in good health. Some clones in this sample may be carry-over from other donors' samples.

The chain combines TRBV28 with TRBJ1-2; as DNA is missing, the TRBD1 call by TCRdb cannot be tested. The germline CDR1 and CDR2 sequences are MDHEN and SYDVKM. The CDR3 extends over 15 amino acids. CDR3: CASSPVTPYAAGYTF.

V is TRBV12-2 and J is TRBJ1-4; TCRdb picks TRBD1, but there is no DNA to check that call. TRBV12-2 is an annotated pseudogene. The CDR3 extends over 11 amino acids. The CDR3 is CASRLPRTVVF.